The entry below gives a single TCR beta chain sequence along with its context. Authors' processing steps: Amplification with reference gene primers provided the estimates of nucleated cell counts. Using immunoSEQ multiplex PCR, the repertoire was profiled, and TCRdb retains in-frame clones only, with some absent. D and trimming come from the DNA, and the V and J calls and clone size come from that table. The data contain approximately 50,000 clones, more than 75% of them seen just once; the ten biggest clones take up under 4.5%. These data come from a study of blood T cell repertoires in COVID-19. Study context: In each case, the material was cDNA or gDNA derived from T cells, B-cell-depleted T cells, or PBMCs.

Germline V lookup: CDR1 KGHSH, CDR2 LQKENI. With 5 bases clipped from V and 0 bases from J, the junction kept 3 bases outside the gene matches. The CDR3 has 17 residues. The V gene is TRBV18, the J gene TRBJ1-6; TRBD1 agrees at 11 bases. Source material: peripheral blood. This TCR derives from a human donor in a cohort sampled during active COVID-19. CDR3: CASSAGTGGSYNSPLHF. CDR3 nucleotide sequence: TGTGCCAGCTCAGCCGGGACAGGGGGCTCCTATAATTCACCCCTCCACTTT.